This is a list of T cell receptor beta chains from one sample in a study of regulatory T cells in long-lasting Graves disease. MiXCR was run by TCRdb on the multiplex PCR reads, yielding one entry per CDR3 protein. In the table there are about 470,000 distinct CDR3 sequences, about a fifth of which are singletons. The sequencing used peripheral blood mononuclear cells (PBMCs), collected when the disease was refractory, from a patient treated with antithyroid drugs. These TCRs come from a female donor with Graves disease. Both conserved end residues are part of each CDR3. D genes are given only for firm matches. The size of a clone is reported for some rows only, either as once, few or many, or as a class for expanded clones.

clone size: -; D gene: TRBD1; J gene: TRBJ2-1; V gene: TRBV7-8; CDR3 protein: CASSLRTGDNEQFF; CDR3 DNA: TGTGCCAGCAGCTTAAGGACAGGTGACAATGAGCAGTTCTTC
clone size: many; D gene: -; J gene: TRBJ2-7; V gene: TRBV6-5; CDR3 protein: CASSSRRLAELYEQYF; CDR3 DNA: TGTGCCAGCAGTTCCCGACGGCTAGCCGAACTATACGAGCAGTACTTC
clone size: many; D gene: -; J gene: TRBJ2-7; V gene: TRBV11-2; CDR3 protein: CASSLDGGTREQYF; CDR3 DNA: TGTGCCAGCAGCTTAGACGGAGGGACGAGGGAGCAGTACTTC
clone size: many; D gene: -; J gene: TRBJ2-5; V gene: TRBV24-1; CDR3 protein: CATSDGSRSETQYF; CDR3 DNA: TGTGCCACCAGTGATGGGTCTAGGTCTGAGACCCAGTACTTC
clone size: -; D gene: -; J gene: TRBJ2-5; V gene: TRBV2; CDR3 protein: CASSKDMRETQYF; CDR3 DNA: TGTGCCAGCAGTAAGGACATGCGAGAGACCCAGTACTTC
clone size: many; D gene: -; J gene: TRBJ2-5; V gene: TRBV7-2; CDR3 protein: CASSLDLRVPTQYF; CDR3 DNA: TGTGCCAGCAGCTTAGATCTGAGGGTACCGACCCAGTACTTC
clone size: -; D gene: TRBD2; J gene: TRBJ2-3; V gene: TRBV7-2; CDR3 protein: CASSPSGRAGTDTQYF; CDR3 DNA: TGTGCCAGCAGCCCTAGCGGGAGGGCCGGTACAGATACGCAGTATTTT
clone size: -; D gene: -; J gene: TRBJ1-5; V gene: TRBV6-2/TRBV6-3; CDR3 protein: CASRLRQGLDQPQHF; CDR3 DNA: TGTGCCAGCAGACTCCGGCAGGGTTTGGACCAGCCCCAGCATTTT
clone size: -; D gene: -; J gene: TRBJ2-7; V gene: TRBV13; CDR3 protein: CASSLSVGTYEQYF; CDR3 DNA: TGTGCCAGCAGCTTATCGGTAGGGACCTACGAGCAGTACTTC
clone size: -; D gene: -; J gene: TRBJ2-3; V gene: TRBV6-1; CDR3 protein: CASSDYLSWSSFSDTQYF; CDR3 DNA: TGTGCCAGCAGTGACTATTTATCGTGGTCTAGCTTCTCAGATACGCAGTATTTT
clone size: few; D gene: -; J gene: TRBJ1-3; V gene: TRBV6-5; CDR3 protein: CASSYNRRAKSSGNTIYF; CDR3 DNA: TGTGCCAGCAGTTACAACAGGCGGGCGAAGAGCTCTGGAAACACCATATATTTT
clone size: many; D gene: -; J gene: TRBJ1-5; V gene: TRBV12-3/TRBV12-4; CDR3 protein: CASSSLSGPQHF; CDR3 DNA: TGTGCCAGCAGTTCCCTATCCGGGCCCCAGCATTTT
clone size: few; D gene: -; J gene: TRBJ1-1; V gene: TRBV10-1; CDR3 protein: CASSESGRGGTEAFF; CDR3 DNA: TGCGCCAGCAGTGAGTCGGGCAGGGGTGGCACTGAAGCTTTCTTT
clone size: many; D gene: -; J gene: TRBJ2-7; V gene: TRBV7-8; CDR3 protein: CASSRTSFPYEQYF; CDR3 DNA: TGTGCCAGCAGCCGTACAAGTTTCCCCTACGAGCAGTACTTC
clone size: few; D gene: TRBD1; J gene: TRBJ1-1; V gene: TRBV5-1; CDR3 protein: CASSPGGTAGDTEAFF; CDR3 DNA: TGCGCCAGCAGCCCAGGAGGGACAGCCGGCGACACTGAAGCTTTCTTT
clone size: -; D gene: -; J gene: TRBJ2-5; V gene: TRBV18; CDR3 protein: CASSPPFSETQYF; CDR3 DNA: TGTGCCAGCTCACCACCGTTTTCCGAGACCCAGTACTTC
clone size: -; D gene: -; J gene: TRBJ1-6; V gene: TRBV5-5; CDR3 protein: CASSLGTSNSPLHF; CDR3 DNA: TGTGCCAGCAGCTTGGGGACAAGCAATTCACCCCTCCACTTT
clone size: -; D gene: -; J gene: TRBJ1-5; V gene: TRBV20-1; CDR3 protein: CSASDTGQGQPQHF; CDR3 DNA: TGCAGTGCAAGCGATACAGGGCAGGGCCAGCCCCAGCATTTT
clone size: few; D gene: -; J gene: TRBJ1-5; V gene: TRBV6-1; CDR3 protein: CASSDYAWQGWNQPQHF; CDR3 DNA: TGTGCCAGCAGTGATTACGCTTGGCAGGGGTGGAATCAGCCCCAGCATTTT
clone size: many; D gene: TRBD1; J gene: TRBJ2-7; V gene: TRBV25-1; CDR3 protein: CASRDGTGKYEQYF; CDR3 DNA: TGTGCCAGCAGGGACGGGACAGGGAAATACGAGCAGTACTTC
clone size: -; D gene: -; J gene: TRBJ2-1; V gene: TRBV28; CDR3 protein: CASSPVAGGANEQFF; CDR3 DNA: TGTGCCAGCAGCCCAGTGGCAGGGGGGGCAAATGAGCAGTTCTTC
clone size: many; D gene: TRBD1; J gene: TRBJ2-1; V gene: TRBV12-5; CDR3 protein: CASGKTTAGGVRPNEQFF; CDR3 DNA: TGTGCTAGTGGTAAAACTACTGCAGGGGGCGTGAGGCCCAATGAGCAGTTCTTC
clone size: many; D gene: TRBD2; J gene: TRBJ2-5; V gene: TRBV28; CDR3 protein: CASRPGGRTETQYF; CDR3 DNA: TGTGCCAGCAGACCGGGGGGACGAACGGAGACCCAGTACTTC
clone size: many; D gene: -; J gene: TRBJ1-6; V gene: TRBV11-2; CDR3 protein: CASTNREGNSPLHF; CDR3 DNA: TGTGCCAGCACTAACAGGGAAGGCAATTCACCCCTCCACTTT
clone size: -; D gene: -; J gene: TRBJ2-7; V gene: TRBV12-3/TRBV12-4; CDR3 protein: CASSLRGQKQYF; CDR3 DNA: TGTGCCAGCAGTTTAAGAGGGCAAAAGCAGTACTTC
clone size: -; D gene: -; J gene: TRBJ2-4; V gene: TRBV7-9; CDR3 protein: CASAWWGEGNIQYF; CDR3 DNA: TGTGCCAGCGCGTGGTGGGGCGAGGGAAACATTCAGTACTTC
clone size: many; D gene: TRBD1; J gene: TRBJ1-1; V gene: TRBV6-1; CDR3 protein: CASSALLGQGFPEAFF; CDR3 DNA: TGTGCCAGCAGTGCCCTCTTAGGACAGGGATTTCCTGAAGCTTTCTTT
clone size: -; D gene: -; J gene: TRBJ1-1; V gene: TRBV20-1; CDR3 protein: CSSKDGHTEAFF; CDR3 DNA: TGCAGTTCGAAAGACGGACACACTGAAGCTTTCTTT
clone size: many; D gene: -; J gene: TRBJ2-7; V gene: TRBV28; CDR3 protein: CASSSWGTRFYYEQYF; CDR3 DNA: TGTGCCAGCAGTTCCTGGGGGACAAGGTTCTACTACGAGCAGTACTTC
clone size: few; D gene: TRBD1; J gene: TRBJ1-5; V gene: TRBV5-1; CDR3 protein: CASSLSPGGQYSNQPQHF; CDR3 DNA: TGCGCCAGCAGCTTGAGCCCAGGGGGCCAATATAGCAATCAGCCCCAGCATTTT
clone size: -; D gene: -; J gene: TRBJ1-1; V gene: TRBV6-5; CDR3 protein: CASSYSQLNTEAFF; CDR3 DNA: TGTGCCAGCAGTTACTCGCAGCTGAACACTGAAGCTTTCTTT
clone size: many; D gene: TRBD2; J gene: TRBJ2-5; V gene: TRBV6-9; CDR3 protein: CASSYSLVAGDQETQYF; CDR3 DNA: TGTGCCAGCAGTTACTCTTTAGTAGCGGGGGACCAAGAGACCCAGTACTTC
clone size: many; D gene: -; J gene: TRBJ2-6; V gene: TRBV12-3/TRBV12-4; CDR3 protein: CASSIGGLRSGANVLTF; CDR3 DNA: TGTGCCAGCAGTATAGGGGGGCTTCGCTCTGGGGCCAACGTCCTGACTTTC
clone size: few; D gene: -; J gene: TRBJ1-5; V gene: TRBV28; CDR3 protein: CASSQGYSNQPQHF; CDR3 DNA: TGTGCCAGCAGCCAGGGGTATAGCAATCAGCCCCAGCATTTT
clone size: few; D gene: -; J gene: TRBJ2-7; V gene: TRBV7-2; CDR3 protein: CASSSQGFEQYF; CDR3 DNA: TGTGCCAGCAGTTCACAGGGATTCGAGCAGTACTTC
clone size: many; D gene: -; J gene: TRBJ2-5; V gene: TRBV28; CDR3 protein: CASALDSQETQYF; CDR3 DNA: TGTGCCAGCGCGCTGGACAGCCAAGAGACCCAGTACTTC
clone size: many; D gene: -; J gene: TRBJ2-5; V gene: TRBV20-1; CDR3 protein: CSARDGNWGLETQYF; CDR3 DNA: TGCAGTGCTAGAGATGGCAATTGGGGTTTGGAGACCCAGTACTTC
clone size: many; D gene: -; J gene: TRBJ1-1; V gene: TRBV20-1; CDR3 protein: CSAQRMTGPRGTEAFF; CDR3 DNA: TGCAGTGCTCAAAGAATGACGGGACCAAGGGGCACTGAAGCTTTCTTT
clone size: many; D gene: -; J gene: TRBJ2-7; V gene: TRBV20-1; CDR3 protein: CSGLARGYEQYF; CDR3 DNA: TGCAGTGGGCTGGCCAGGGGCTACGAGCAGTACTTC
clone size: few; D gene: -; J gene: TRBJ1-1; V gene: TRBV30; CDR3 protein: CAWSVGGETEAFF; CDR3 DNA: TGTGCCTGGAGTGTTGGGGGAGAAACTGAAGCTTTCTTT
clone size: -; D gene: TRBD1; J gene: TRBJ1-1; V gene: TRBV2; CDR3 protein: CASSPGGSLMNTEAFF; CDR3 DNA: TGTGCCAGCTCACCAGGGGGCAGCCTCATGAACACTGAAGCTTTCTTT
clone size: -; D gene: TRBD1; J gene: TRBJ1-1; V gene: TRBV10-3; CDR3 protein: CAISDGTGNTEAFF; CDR3 DNA: TGTGCCATCAGTGACGGGACAGGGAACACTGAAGCTTTCTTT
clone size: -; D gene: TRBD1; J gene: TRBJ1-4; V gene: TRBV6-2/TRBV6-3; CDR3 protein: CASSLPPGTGSEKLFF; CDR3 DNA: TGTGCCAGCAGTTTACCCCCCGGGACAGGGAGTGAAAAACTGTTTTTT
clone size: many; D gene: TRBD1; J gene: TRBJ2-5; V gene: TRBV12-3/TRBV12-4; CDR3 protein: CASSLGTGPQETQYF; CDR3 DNA: TGTGCCAGCAGCCTAGGGACAGGGCCCCAAGAGACCCAGTACTTC
clone size: many; D gene: -; J gene: TRBJ2-5; V gene: TRBV13; CDR3 protein: CASSLGPDTAETQYF; CDR3 DNA: TGTGCCAGCAGCTTAGGCCCGGATACCGCAGAGACCCAGTACTTC
clone size: -; D gene: -; J gene: TRBJ2-1; V gene: TRBV20-1; CDR3 protein: CSARDMEGNNEQFF; CDR3 DNA: TGCAGTGCTAGAGATATGGAGGGGAACAATGAGCAGTTCTTC
clone size: -; D gene: -; J gene: TRBJ2-5; V gene: TRBV10-2; CDR3 protein: CASSDRATEETQYF; CDR3 DNA: TGCGCCAGCAGTGATCGGGCAACAGAAGAGACCCAGTACTTC
clone size: -; D gene: -; J gene: TRBJ2-2; V gene: TRBV28; CDR3 protein: CASSRRTENTGELFF; CDR3 DNA: TGTGCCAGCAGTCGGAGGACCGAGAACACCGGGGAGCTGTTTTTT
clone size: many; D gene: TRBD1; J gene: TRBJ1-5; V gene: TRBV11-2; CDR3 protein: CASSADREDQPQHF; CDR3 DNA: TGTGCCAGCAGCGCCGACAGGGAAGATCAGCCCCAGCATTTT
clone size: -; D gene: TRBD2; J gene: TRBJ2-1; V gene: TRBV29-1; CDR3 protein: CSAGTSGNEQFF; CDR3 DNA: TGCAGCGCCGGGACTAGCGGCAATGAGCAGTTCTTC